One and the same sample provided the 29 T cell receptor beta chains below, sequenced in a study of T cell changes during pregnancy in multiple sclerosis (dated by TCRdb to about 2019). The library was obtained by the immunoSEQ multiplex PCR assay. TCRdb holds this immuneACCESS table with in-frame rearrangements only. Some clones are missing; in checked studies, unresolved V genes explain under half, and the rest has no known cause. Counted in this sample were roughly 20,000 clones; around 90% of them appeared once. Under 9% of the sample comes from the top ten. The starting material was CD8+ T cells from peripheral blood mononuclear cells, obtained in the third trimester of pregnancy. The receptors shown here come from a female donor in good health, enrolled as a control in a pregnancy study.

This clone has only a few counts. The chain uses TRBV19 and TRBJ2-1; D is undetermined. CDR1 and CDR2 from the germline V gene are LNHDA and SQIVND (reference sequence). Trimming removed 6 bases from V and 10 bases from J, with 19 bases in between. CDR3 size: 14 residues. The CDR3 loop is CASSLGGVVQEQFF. CDR3 nucleotides: TGTGCCAGTAGCCTTGGTGGAGTAGTTCAGGAGCAGTTCTTC. The variable domain in full, completed from reference TRBV19 and TRBJ2-1, reads DGGITQSPKYLFRKEGQNVTLSCEQNLNHDAMYWYRQDPGQGLRLIYYSQIVNDFQKGDIAEGYSVSREKKESFPLTVTSAQKNPTAFYLCASSLGGVVQEQFFGPGTRLTVL.

This rearrangement joins TRBV29-1 to TRBJ2-7; no clear D gene. The V gene lost 1 base and the J gene lost 3 bases, with 10 bases spanning the gap. CDR1 is SQVTM, CDR2 ANQGSEA, per germline. This CDR3 contains 13 residues. The CDR3 DNA sequence: TGCAGCGTTGAAGTAGAGTTTCGCTACGAGCAGTACTTC. Protein: CSVEVEFRYEQYF.

The chain couples TRBV7-9 to TRBJ2-6, with 7 bases identical to TRBD2. Germline CDR1 is SEHNR and CDR2 is FQNEAQ (reference sequence). The ends lost 3 bases at V and 0 bases at J; junction bases unmatched: 2. The CDR3 runs to 16 residues. The DNA of the CDR3 is TGTGCCAGCAGCTTTCCGGGGGGCTCTGGGGCCAACGTCCTGACTTTC. Translation: CASSFPGGSGANVLTF.

The chain combines TRBV9 with TRBJ2-7; a possible D gene is TRBD2 (5 bases). The germline gives CDR1 SGDLS, CDR2 YYNGEE. Trimming removed 0 bases from V and 2 bases from J, with 9 bases in between. This CDR3 is 14 amino acids long. CDR3 in amino acids: CASSVAREPYEQYF. DNA of the CDR3: TGTGCCAGCAGCGTAGCAAGGGAGCCCTACGAGCAGTACTTC. Full variable domain (rest looked up from reference TRBV9 and TRBJ2-7): DSGVTQTPKHLITATGQRVTLRCSPRSGDLSVYWYQQSLDQGLQFLIQYYNGEERAKGNILERFSAQQFPDLHSELNLSSLELGDSALYFCASSVAREPYEQYFGPGTRLTVT.

In DNA form, the CDR3 reads TGTGCCAGCAGCATCTCCGGGACTAGAAAAGAGACCCAGTACTTC. It yields the protein CASSISGTRKETQYF. The chain combines TRBV7-3 with TRBJ2-5; 8 bases match TRBD2. J lost 3 bases, V lost 5 bases, and 8 bases had no gene match. The CDR3 has 15 amino acids. From germline, CDR1 is SGHTA and CDR2 FQGTGA.

The V and J genes are TRBV1 and TRBJ1-2. TRBV1 is a pseudogene locus. The CDR3 has 14 amino acids. CDR3 bases: TGCACCAGCAGCCCGAGGGGGGGGAAGTATGGCTACACCTTC. Protein sequence: CTSSPRGGKYGYTF.

The chain has TRBV15 and TRBJ1-5; tentative D call: TRBD1 (6 bases). The germline V gene has CDR1 LNHNV and CDR2 YYDKDF (reference sequence). CDR3 length: 15 residues. V dropped 1 base and J dropped 6 bases, with 13 bases sitting between them. CDR3 in amino acids: CATSRGMGAGQPQHF. CDR3 coding DNA: TGTGCCACCAGCAGAGGGATGGGGGCTGGTCAGCCCCAGCATTTT.

The gene calls are TRBV19 and TRBJ2-1; a weak D match, TRBD1 (5 bases). Germline V CDR1 and CDR2: LNHDA, SQIVND (reference sequence). This CDR3 has 14 amino acids. Trimming shortened V by 5 bases and J by 2 bases, and 10 bases separated the two germline ends. CDR3 sequence: CASSARTTYNEQFF. In DNA, the CDR3 is TGTGCCAGTAGTGCACGGACAACCTACAATGAGCAGTTCTTC. Complete variable domain (other parts from reference TRBV19 and TRBJ2-1): DGGITQSPKYLFRKEGQNVTLSCEQNLNHDAMYWYRQDPGQGLRLIYYSQIVNDFQKGDIAEGYSVSREKKESFPLTVTSAQKNPTAFYLCASSARTTYNEQFFGPGTRLTVL.

V usage is TRBV6-1 and J usage is TRBJ2-7; TRBD2 is a possible D gene (7 bases). Trimming stripped 4 bases from V and 4 bases from J, with 11 bases between. Germline values: CDR1 MNHNS, CDR2 SASEGT. This CDR3 spans 13 amino acids. The CDR3: CASSGGGHYEQYF. CDR3 DNA sequence: TGTGCCAGCAGTGGGGGGGGACATTACGAGCAGTACTTC.

J is TRBJ1-1 and V is TRBV13; TRBD1 aligns across 9 bases. The germline V gene encodes CDR1 PRHDT and CDR2 FYEKMQ (reference sequence). This CDR3 region has 15 residues. Germline trimming cut 1 base from V and 4 bases from J; bases unmatched to any gene: 4. The CDR3 is CASSLEGTGPTEAFF. The DNA of the CDR3 is TGTGCCAGCAGCTTAGAAGGGACAGGGCCCACTGAAGCTTTCTTT.

The chain combines TRBV4-1 with TRBJ2-5, with 9 bases lining up with TRBD2. The CDR3 covers 16 residues. Germline trimming cut 1 base from V and 5 bases from J; bases unmatched to any gene: 8. The germline CDR1 and CDR2 sequences are MGHRA and YSYEKL. CDR3: CASSQVTSGPRETQYF. The CDR3 coding sequence is TGCGCCAGCAGCCAAGTCACTAGCGGGCCCCGCGAGACCCAGTACTTC.

This chain links TRBV6-1 with TRBJ2-7; D unclear. Deletions cut 1 base from V and 5 bases from J, with 18 bases between. Looked up from germline, CDR1 is MNHNS and CDR2 is SASEGT. This CDR3 is built from 16 residues. The CDR3 bases are TGTGCCAGCAGTGAAGGGATCTGGCCGGGTGTCGACGAGCAGTACTTC. Amino acids: CASSEGIWPGVDEQYF.

This clone has more than one count but fewer than ten. The chain joins TRBV6-6 to TRBJ1-1, with 7 bases fitting TRBD1. Germline lookup yields CDR1 MNHNY and CDR2 SVGAGI (reference sequence). This CDR3 is 11 amino acids long. V lost 6 bases to trimming and J lost 8 bases; unmatched junction nucleotides: 3. CDR3 loop: CASSKTGEAFF. The CDR3, as DNA: TGTGCCAGCAGCAAGACAGGGGAAGCTTTCTTT.

CDR3 sequence: CASSSTGLAISYEQYF. Here the CDR3 DNA reads TGTGCCAGCAGCAGCACGGGACTAGCAATCTCCTACGAGCAGTACTTC. The chain joins TRBV7-9 to TRBJ2-7, with TRBD2 matching over 9 bases. This CDR3 comprises 16 residues. The germline CDR1 and CDR2 sequences are SEHNR and FQNEAQ (reference sequence). V trimming: 5 bases; J trimming: 0 bases; junction bases outside the gene matches: 8.

This clone was observed a handful of times. The chain is built from TRBV7-9 and TRBJ2-2; 9 positions match TRBD2. The germline V gene has CDR1 SEHNR and CDR2 FQNEAQ (reference sequence). The CDR3 contains 15 residues. Trimming cost V 8 bases and J 4 bases; bases outside gene matches: 8. The CDR3 DNA is TGTGCCAGCCCCCTGCGCGGGGGGGCCACCGGGGAGCTGTTTTTT. Amino acid sequence: CASPLRGGATGELFF.

V and J are TRBV27 and TRBJ2-3; 9 nucleotides match TRBD2. J lost 1 base, V lost 5 bases, and 10 bases had no gene match. Germline V gene sequence: CDR1 MNHEY, CDR2 SMNVEV (reference sequence). The CDR3 contains 17 residues. CDR3 in amino acids: CASSMLRVAGGTDTQYF. CDR3 nucleotide sequence: TGTGCCAGCAGTATGCTCCGGGTAGCGGGAGGCACAGATACGCAGTATTTT.

V gene TRBV30 combines with J gene TRBJ2-3; the match to TRBD2 covers 8 bases. Germline V lookup: CDR1 GTSNPN, CDR2 SVGIG (reference sequence). Trimming took 2 bases from V and 5 from J; bases not matched to a gene: 3. The CDR3 has 13 residues. CDR3 region: CAWSRGGQDTQYF. The CDR3 DNA reads TGTGCCTGGAGTCGGGGGGGCCAAGATACGCAGTATTTT.

V gene TRBV7-3 combines with J gene TRBJ2-1; 8 bases agree with TRBD2. The CDR3 consists of 15 residues. Germline V gene sequence: CDR1 SGHTA, CDR2 FQGTGA. Trimming cost V 2 bases and J 8 bases; bases outside gene matches: 8. The CDR3 sequence: CASSLAPGLADEQFF. CDR3 coding DNA: TGTGCCAGCAGCTTAGCTCCAGGACTAGCAGATGAGCAGTTCTTC. The full variable domain, rest sourced from reference TRBV7-3 and TRBJ2-1, is GAGVSQTPSNKVTEKGKYVELRCDPISGHTALYWYRQSLGQGPEFLIYFQGTGAADDSGLPNDRFFAVRPEGSVSTLKIQRTERGDSAVYLCASSLAPGLADEQFFGPGTRLTVL.

For this clone: The germline gene is not matched at one end of the junction; a read error may be the cause. The V call is TRBV7-8, the J call TRBJ2-1, with D tentatively TRBD1 (6 bases). The V gene's germline CDR1 is SGHVS and CDR2 FQNEAQ. The CDR3 extends over 13 amino acids. The CDR3 nucleotides are TGTGCCAGCAGCTTGCTGCAGGGGATGGCAGTTCTCTTC. Protein product: CASSLLQGMAVLF.

In this sample, this clone turned up once. CDR3 loop: CASSWNGGRNTEAFF. The DNA for the CDR3 is TGTGCCAGCAGCTGGAACGGGGGTAGGAACACTGAAGCTTTCTTT. This sequence joins TRBV7-9 and TRBJ1-1, with a tentative D call TRBD1 (5 bases). The V end was cut by 4 bases, the J end by 1 base, with 13 bases between. This CDR3 is 15 amino acids long. Germline assignment: CDR1 SEHNR and CDR2 FQNEAQ (reference sequence).

CDR3 in amino acids: CASSFQRFYEQYF. For the CDR3, the DNA is TGTGCCAGCAGTTTTCAGCGGTTCTACGAGCAGTACTTC. V is TRBV28 and J is TRBJ2-7, with a tentative D call TRBD2 (5 bases). The CDR3 loop spans 13 amino acids. CDR1 is MDHEN, CDR2 SYDVKM, per germline. Between the trimmed V and J ends, which lost 3 bases and 3 bases, there was a span of 9 bases.

The chain carries TRBV5-4 and TRBJ2-5; TRBD2 matches at 8 bases. The DNA matches TRBJ2-7 better at its end, which makes the J call doubtful. Germline assignment: CDR1 SGHNT and CDR2 YYREEE (reference sequence). The CDR3 covers 12 residues. This CDR3 reads CASRAGGHEQYF. The CDR3 nucleotides read TGTGCCAGCAGGGCGGGAGGCCACGAGCAGTACTTC.

This clone was seen only a few times. The sample contains more than one DNA sequence encoding this CDR3. The V and J genes are TRBV11-2 and TRBJ2-7, with 12 bases aligning to TRBD1. Germline values: CDR1 SGHAT, CDR2 FQNNGV. This CDR3 region has 17 residues. V lost 5 bases to trimming and J lost 0 bases; unmatched junction nucleotides: 8. The CDR3 DNA follows: TGTGCCAGCAGCCTAGGGACAGGGGGCAAAAGCTCCTACGAGCAGTACTTC. Translating gives CASSLGTGGKSSYEQYF.

The genes are TRBV10-2 and TRBJ2-1; 14 bases agree with TRBD2. V shed 4 bases and J 9 bases; nucleotides not matched to a gene: 2. CDR3 length: 14 residues. Germline loops: CDR1 WSHSY, CDR2 SAAADI. CDR3 in DNA: TGCGCCAGCAGTGGACTAGCGGGGGGGCCTGAGCAGTTCTTC. This encodes CASSGLAGGPEQFF.

The chain joins TRBV7-6 to TRBJ2-1; TRBD2 aligns across 10 bases. Germline assignment: CDR1 SGHVS and CDR2 FNYEAQ. J gave up 8 bases and V 6 bases, and 19 bases lay outside the gene matches. CDR3 length: 18 amino acids. The CDR3 region has the DNA TGTGCCAGCAGTCTAGAGTGGGTGGCTAGCGGGAGTATGTATGAGCAGTTCTTC. This encodes CASSLEWVASGSMYEQFF. The variable domain in full, with the rest retrieved from reference TRBV7-6 and TRBJ2-1, is GAGVSQSPRYKVTKRGQDVALRCDPISGHVSLYWYRQALGQGPEFLTYFNYEAQQDKSGLPNDRFSAERPEGSISTLTIQRTEQRDSAMYRCASSLEWVASGSMYEQFFGPGTRLTVL.

The CDR3 reads CASSLVGGGWGEQFF. CDR3 coding DNA: TGTGCCAGCAGCTTAGTAGGCGGGGGCTGGGGTGAGCAGTTCTTC. J is TRBJ2-1 and V is TRBV7-2; possible D gene TRBD2, 7 bases. Germline CDR1 SGHTA, CDR2 FQGNSA. This CDR3 region has 15 residues. Trimming shortened V by 1 base and J by 9 bases, and 16 bases separated the two germline ends.

The J gene is TRBJ2-3, the V gene TRBV2; D call uncertain. There are 11 residues in the CDR3. Germline CDR1 reads SNHLY; CDR2 reads FYNNEI. V was trimmed by 5 bases and J by 9 bases, leaving 9 bases between them. In DNA form, the CDR3 reads TGTGCCAGCAGTCCAGCAGGCACGCAGTATTTT. It codes for CASSPAGTQYF.

The J gene is TRBJ2-2, the V gene TRBV5-1; 8 bases align to TRBD2. Germline-derived CDR1 and CDR2 are SGHRS and YFSETQ. J gave up 1 base and V 4 bases, and 9 bases lay outside the gene matches. This CDR3 region has 17 residues. CDR3 nucleotide sequence: TGCGCCAGCAGCCAGGAACCAAGCGGGGGGAACACCGGGGAGCTGTTTTTT. Its translation: CASSQEPSGGNTGELFF.

This clone appeared a single time. The rearrangement links TRBV6-6 to TRBJ1-2; 9 bases line up with TRBD1. The CDR3 sequence is 15 residues long. Per the germline V gene, CDR1 is MNHNY and CDR2 is SVGAGI (reference sequence). Trimming removed 0 bases from V and 3 bases from J; junction bases left unmatched: 2. The CDR3 spells CASSYSRQGDYGYTF. In DNA form, the CDR3 reads TGTGCCAGCAGTTACTCAAGACAGGGGGACTATGGCTACACCTTC.